A selection of T cell receptor beta chains follows, all from one sample in a study of metastatic and nonmetastatic thyroid tumors. TCRdb reassembled clones from the PCR reads with MiXCR. The table has about 92,000 clones, 15% seen once. The sequenced material came from blood. Source of these receptors: a female donor with papillary thyroid cancer or a benign thyroid nodule (not recorded which). Some clones in this sample may be carry-over from other donors' samples. Each CDR3 is given with its conserved first and last residue. The D gene is left open where the match is weak. Part of the rows lack a size; the others show once, few, many or a class for expanded clones.

TRBV5-1	TRBJ1-3	TRBD1	NA	TGCGCCAGCAGCCTCTGGGACAGTGGGAGGACCGACACCATATATTTT	CASSLWDSGRTDTIYF
TRBV10-1	TRBJ1-2	TRBD1	many	TGCGCCAGCAGTGAAAGGACAGGCGATGGCTACACCTTC	CASSERTGDGYTF
TRBV18	TRBJ1-3	NA	many	TGTGCCAGCTCACGGGCCGGGACATTGTACTCTGGAAACACCATATATTTT	CASSRAGTLYSGNTIYF
TRBV20-1	TRBJ2-3	NA	NA	TGCAGTGCTAGGGGGGGTAGCACAGATACGCAGTATTTT	CSARGGSTDTQYF
TRBV20-1	TRBJ2-2	TRBD1	many	TGCAGTGCAAAACAGGGGGCTAATACCGGGGAGCTGTTTTTT	CSAKQGANTGELFF
TRBV5-8	TRBJ1-1	NA	NA	TGTGCCAGCAGCTTGGGGGGTGAGGGAGCTTTCTTT	CASSLGGEGAFF
TRBV10-3	TRBJ1-5	NA	many	TGTGCCATCAGTGGGGGGGGGGCCGGATTTCAGCCCCAGCATTTT	CAISGGGAGFQPQHF
TRBV6-4	TRBJ1-2	TRBD1	many	TGTGCCAGCAGTGACTCGCCCACAGGGGGGGAGGGCTACACCTTC	CASSDSPTGGEGYTF
TRBV5-1	TRBJ1-3	NA	many	TGCGCCAGCAGCCCCCAAGTACCAGGATCTGGAAACACCATATATTTT	CASSPQVPGSGNTIYF
TRBV19	TRBJ2-2	TRBD1	many	TGTGCCAGTAGACAGGGGGCCGGGGAGCTGTTTTTT	CASRQGAGELFF
TRBV20-1	TRBJ1-2	TRBD1	many	TGCAGTGCTCAAACAGGGGGCGGGTATGGCTACACCTTC	CSAQTGGGYGYTF
TRBV20-1	TRBJ2-1	TRBD1	NA	TGCAGTGCTAGAGCCGTTGACAGGGGGACCAATGAGCAGTTCTTC	CSARAVDRGTNEQFF
TRBV15	TRBJ1-1	TRBD1	NA	TGTGTCACCAGCGGAACCGGGACAGTATCCTTTGACACTGAAGCTTTCTTT	CVTSGTGTVSFDTEAFF
TRBV6-2/TRBV6-3	TRBJ2-3	NA	many	TGTGCCAGCACGGACAGATTCACAGATACGCAGTATTTT	CASTDRFTDTQYF